This T cell receptor (beta chain) is drawn from a study of T cells after posttransplantation cyclophosphamide. Points from the study as a whole: Later blood repertoires were often dominated by clones from the donor CD8+ memory compartment.

About this clone itself: The antigen remains unidentified.

The repertoire was sequenced with immunoSEQ multiplex PCR; TCRdb's copy has only in-frame clones and lacks some. The table includes about 3,400 clones, 84% detected once. CDR3 length: 15 amino acids. Germline values: CDR1 LGHNA, CDR2 YSLEER. V lost 1 base to trimming and J lost 11 bases; unmatched junction nucleotides: 6. The origin of this receptor is a woman in her fifties or sixties in good health, CMV-negative, and a related stem cell transplant donor. Sequencing input: CD8+ T cells sorted from bone marrow. The V call is TRBV4-3, the J call TRBJ2-6; 9 bases match TRBD1. CDR3 DNA sequence: TGCGCCAGCAGCCAAGGTTGGGGACAGGGCGACGTCCTGACTTTC. It translates to CASSQGWGQGDVLTF.